The following is a T cell receptor beta chain sequence with its context. Its antigen is undetermined. In the same sample, other DNA sequences code for this CDR3. Repertoires were generated with immunoSEQ multiplex PCR, while TCRdb's copy carries only in-frame clones and drops some. Of 7,500 to 8,500 clones listed, about 80% were seen once; the top ten hold about 2.1%. The CDR3 has 13 residues. The germline V gene encodes CDR1 SEHNR and CDR2 FQNEAQ (reference sequence). The germline V and J ends were trimmed by 1 base and 5 bases, with 5 bases remaining between them. This sample is part of a study of immune evolution from preneoplasia to lung adenocarcinoma. Study results and caveats: Normal lung had the highest top T cell clone frequencies. Compared with EGFR-mutant or double wild-type lesions, KRAS-mutant nodules were more clonal.

This chain joins TRBV7-9 and TRBJ2-2, with D hard to call. The origin of this receptor is a person aged 50 to 70 with lung adenocarcinoma. Input material: FFPE invasive lung adenocarcinoma tissue. CDR3 protein: CASSLGSTGELFF. For the CDR3, the DNA is TGTGCCAGCAGCTTAGGGTCGACCGGGGAGCTGTTTTTT.